This record concerns one TCR beta chain sequence. In this sample, this clonotype turned up once. Its antigen is currently not known. One base away there is no much larger clone; base qualities are not given. A single read is weak support. TCR beta CDR3 regions were amplified from RNA transcripts. The first round of RT-PCR for the TCR CDR3 was performed with the HTBI primer set and the Qiagen OneStep RT-PCR kit. Libraries were constructed in a second round of multiplex PCR, after which size selection and purification were performed. Sequencing of the libraries was done on an Illumina HiSeq2000 using paired-end 100 bp reads. The published analysis was carried out like this. Raw data were processed with SOAPnuke, discarding reads with adapters, uncalled bases, mean Phred below 15, or no exact constant-primer or identifier match. COPE v1.2.5 was used to merge the high-quality paired reads, and each unique nucleotide sequence was defined as a clonotype. Clonotypes were aligned to IMGT TRBV, TRBD and TRBJ reference segments using MiTCR v1.1. Only V-J combinations with frequency above 0.0001, covering 99% to 99.2% of repertoires, were analysed. A TCS score was defined as the ratio between F50 (clonal expansion) and ExV (chaos), using BLOSUM62-based TCRdist between CDR3 peptides within each V-J. Welch's t-statistics and random forest reduced roughly 530 V-J features to roughly 13, which were used in a naive Bayes classifier (R e1071). TCRdb trimmed public reads at Q25 via fastp, called clones via MiXCR and kept in-frame beta chains. Every CDR3 protein is listed once, alongside the most common genes and DNA of its rows. These V and J calls derive from TCRdb rather than the authors' analysis. For this sample the table gives about 400,000 distinct CDR3 sequences, of which about 15% were detected only once. 30% to 35% of the sample belongs to the ten largest clones.

Taken from the germline V gene (reference sequence), the CDR1 and CDR2 loops are DFQATT and SNEGSKA. After removal of 5 bases from V and 5 bases from J, the junction retains 10 bases not matched to a gene. From cysteine to phenylalanine, the CDR3 is 15 amino acids long. The sequence is cut down to CDR3 DNA, 45 bases in frame from base 1. Stable Graves' hyperthyroidism was defined as no progression to ophthalmopathy during 18 months of follow-up. Hyperthyroidism patients were newly diagnosed, had a disease duration of under 2 months, and were aged 18 to 65 years. Exclusion was applied to patients with uncontrolled infections, other autoimmune diseases, pregnancy or lactation. Diagnoses were based on clinical symptoms, serum thyroxine and TRAb, thyroid ultrasound and orbital computed tomography. PBMCs were isolated from about 9 ml of fresh peripheral blood by Ficoll-Paque density gradient centrifugation. Total RNA was extracted using Trizol reagent, and RNA quality was assessed on an Agilent 2100 Bioanalyzer.

This specimen belongs to a study of T cells in Graves' hyperthyroidism and ophthalmopathy (dated by TCRdb to between 2019 and 2020). The study in broad terms: Peripheral blood was collected at initial diagnosis, before any treatment. To identify distinguishing TCR V-J signatures, a discovery cohort of around 98 patients was used, comprising 40 to 45 with Graves' ophthalmopathy and around 60 with stable Graves' hyperthyroidism. An independent validation cohort of around 19 hyperthyroidism patients and about 15 patients who later progressed to ophthalmopathy tested prospective prediction of ophthalmopathy. The 100 discovery patients were divided at random into training and test sets in a 7:3 ratio. Thyroid tissue and blood T-cell repertoires from six Graves' hyperthyroidism patients were also compared in the study. Following sampling, methimazole starting at 30 mg daily was given to hyperthyroidism patients, and high-dose intravenous methylprednisolone was given to ophthalmopathy patients. According to the paper, TCR Vbeta CDR3 sequencing was carried out on some 140 peripheral blood samples, which came from 40 to 45 ophthalmopathy, 75 to 80 hyperthyroidism and about 17 progressor patients.

Study-level results and caveats: Ophthalmopathy was separated from stable hyperthyroidism by a 13 V-J signature model, with over 85% sensitivity and 81% to 83% specificity obtained in cross-validation and 80%/75% obtained in testing. Most expanded thyroid clonotypes (frequency above 0.001) were also detected in blood, a finding suggesting that blood repertoires may reflect thyroid immune responses. In validation, the model predicted progression to ophthalmopathy a median of about 6.8 months before onset, with roughly 70% sensitivity and roughly 73% specificity. Sample size was not statistically predetermined, and blinding of investigators to group allocation was not performed.

This receptor was taken from a woman aged 25 to 39 with Graves' hyperthyroidism. The source material was blood. This receptor chain uses TRBV20-1 and TRBJ2-7, and 12 bases in between align with TRBD2. The sequence in DNA is TGCAGTGCTTTCCCTACGACTAGCGGGAGAGACGAGCAGTACTTC. Translation gives CSAFPTTSGRDEQYF.